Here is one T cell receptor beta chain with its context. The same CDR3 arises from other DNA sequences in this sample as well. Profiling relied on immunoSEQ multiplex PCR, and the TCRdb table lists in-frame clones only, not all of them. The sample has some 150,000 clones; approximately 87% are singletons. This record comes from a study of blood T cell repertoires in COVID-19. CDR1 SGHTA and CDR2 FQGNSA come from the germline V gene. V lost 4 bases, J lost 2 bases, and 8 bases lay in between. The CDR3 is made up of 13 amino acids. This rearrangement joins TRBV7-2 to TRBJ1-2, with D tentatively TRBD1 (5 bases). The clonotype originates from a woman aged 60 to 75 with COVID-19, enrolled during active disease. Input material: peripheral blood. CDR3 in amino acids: CASSSTGNYGYTF. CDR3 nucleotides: TGTGCCAGCAGCTCTACAGGAAACTATGGCTACACCTTC. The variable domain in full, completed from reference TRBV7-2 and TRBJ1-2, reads GAGVSQSPSNKVTEKGKDVELRCDPISGHTALYWYRQSLGQGLEFLIYFQGNSAPDKSGLPSDRFSAERTGGSVSTLTIQRTQQEDSAVYLCASSSTGNYGYTFGSGTRLTVV.